This is a list of T cell receptor beta chains from one sample in a study of shared clonotypes between healthy human individuals. Sequenced by immunoSEQ multiplex PCR; TCRdb stores in-frame clones only, minus some. The sample includes about 2 million clones, just under 95% of them seen just once. The source material was naive CD8+ T cells sorted from blood. The receptor set was obtained from a young man in good health. The CDR3 runs from the conserved cysteine through the conserved F or W. Fields, in order: clone size, D gene, J gene, V gene, CDR3 DNA, CDR3 protein. D genes are given only for firm matches. Some rows have no size entry. The others give once, few or many, or a class for an expanded clone.

once TRBD1 TRBJ2-7 TRBV5-8 TGTGCCAGCAGCTTAACTATATTTGGGACAGGGGGCAACGAGCAGTACTTC CASSLTIFGTGGNEQYF
- - TRBJ1-4 TRBV6-5 TGTGCCAGCAGTAGTATAGGACATGAAAAACTGTTTTTT CASSSIGHEKLFF
- - TRBJ2-5 TRBV20-1 TGCAGTGCTAAGGGGCTAGCGCGACACTTC CSAKGLARHF
- TRBD2 TRBJ2-3 TRBV5-1 TGCGCCAGCAGCATAGCGGGGGGAGATACGCAGTATTTT CASSIAGGDTQYF
- TRBD1 TRBJ2-7 TRBV5-1 TGCGCCAGCAGCTTCTCGGCGGGACAGGGCGTATACGAGCAGTACTTC CASSFSAGQGVYEQYF
once TRBD2 TRBJ2-7 TRBV4-1 TGCGCCAGCAGCCAGGGGGTGGGAGGGGCCGAGCAGTACTTC CASSQGVGGAEQYF
- - TRBJ2-5 TRBV21-1 TGTGCCAGCAGCAGCGGGACAGAAGAGACCCAGTACTTC CASSSGTEETQYF
- TRBD2 TRBJ2-7 TRBV6-5 TGTGCCAGCAGTTACGGACTAGCGGGGGATAGCTACGAGCAGTACTTC CASSYGLAGDSYEQYF
- TRBD2 TRBJ2-7 TRBV6-5 TGTGCCAGCAGTTTACGGTCCAGCGGGGACTACGAGCAGTACTTC CASSLRSSGDYEQYF
- TRBD1 TRBJ2-5 TRBV6-5 TGTGCCAGCAGCCTTGGACAGGGGGCAGGAGAGACCCAGTACTTC CASSLGQGAGETQYF
- - TRBJ2-7 TRBV28 TGTGCCAGCAGTTCTCCAGTAGAATGGCGCTCCTACGAGCAGTACTTC CASSSPVEWRSYEQYF
- - TRBJ1-2 TRBV29-1 TGCAGCGTTGAAAACCAAGGGGAAAACTATGGCTACACCTTC CSVENQGENYGYTF
- - TRBJ1-5 TRBV6-1 TGTGCCAGCAGTGAATTGATAAATAGCAATCAGCCCCAGCATTTT CASSELINSNQPQHF
- - TRBJ2-1 TRBV9 TGTGCCAGCAGCGGTACACAGGTAACTGGTCAGGGCTCCTACAATGAGCAGTTCTTC CASSGTQVTGQGSYNEQFF
- - TRBJ2-7 TRBV7-9 TGTGCCAGCAGCTTAGCTTGGGGTTCAGAGATCGCCTACGAGCAGTACTTC CASSLAWGSEIAYEQYF
few - TRBJ2-7 TRBV5-1 TGCGCCAGCAGCTTGTACGGCTACGAGCAGTACTTC CASSLYGYEQYF
- TRBD2 TRBJ2-6 TRBV5-4 TGTGCCAGCAGCTTGCTAGCGGGGGGAGCGTCTGGGGCCAACGTCCTGACTTTC CASSLLAGGASGANVLTF
once - TRBJ2-3 TRBV9 TGTGCCAGCAGCGTAGTGGAGGGGACAGATACGCAGTATTTT CASSVVEGTDTQYF
- - TRBJ1-1 TRBV13 TGTGCCAGCAGCTTATTAGGGGAGAACACTGAAGCTTTCTTT CASSLLGENTEAFF
- TRBD1 TRBJ1-2 TRBV9 TGTGCCAGCACCGAGACTGGGACAGGCTATGGCTACACCTTC CASTETGTGYGYTF
- - TRBJ1-6 TRBV4-1 TGCGCCAGCAGCCAAGGACGGGTGGGATCCTATAATTCACCCCTCCACTTT CASSQGRVGSYNSPLHF
- - TRBJ1-1 TRBV19 TGTGCCAGTACCCGAAGGTGGGGGCGATTCGTGAGCACTGAAGCTTTCTTT CASTRRWGRFVSTEAFF
- TRBD1 TRBJ1-4 TRBV7-9 TGTGCCAGCAGCTTTGGGACAGAAACTAATGAAAAACTGTTTTTT CASSFGTETNEKLFF
- - TRBJ2-6 TRBV4-1 TGCGCCAGCAGCCCGGAAGCAGACTCTGGGGCCAACGTCCTGACTTTC CASSPEADSGANVLTF
- TRBD1 TRBJ2-7 TRBV6-5 TGTGCCAGCGGGCTACGTGGACAGGGCTACGAGCAGTACTTC CASGLRGQGYEQYF
- - TRBJ2-2 TRBV28 TGTGCCAGCAGTCCTCGGGAGCTGCACACCGGGGAGCTGTTTTTT CASSPRELHTGELFF